These 7 T cell receptor beta chains share one sample of origin, sequenced in a study of cytomegalovirus exposure and HLA in healthy donors. The PCR made use of 60 Vbeta and 13 Jbeta primers. Profiled with immunoSEQ multiplex PCR; TCRdb holds only in-frame clones, not every one. The sample records 150,000 or so clones, roughly 74% being singletons. The sequenced sample was PBMCs. These receptors were obtained from a young man in good health and CMV-seronegative.

This clone has a handful of counts. The chain recombines TRBV7-2 with TRBJ2-7, with D unresolved. The germline V gene encodes CDR1 SGHTA and CDR2 FQGNSA. This CDR3 is built from 15 residues. The germline V and J ends were trimmed by 1 base and 10 bases, with 20 bases remaining between them. CDR3 DNA: TGTGCCAGCAGCTTAGTGGTTCTTTCCCTAACAGTTCAGTACTTC. Its translation: CASSLVVLSLTVQYF.

The chain recombines TRBV19 with TRBJ2-1, with D perhaps matching TRBD2 (5 bases). This CDR3 is 15 amino acids long. V lost 3 bases and J lost 0, with 9 bases in between. Germline assignment: CDR1 LNHDA and CDR2 SQIVND (reference sequence). CDR3 DNA: TGTGCCAGTAGTATTGGACTCAGCTCCTACAATGAGCAGTTCTTC. Protein: CASSIGLSSYNEQFF.

The chain is built from TRBV30 and TRBJ2-7, with TRBD1 matching over 8 bases. There are 15 residues in the CDR3. CDR1 is GTSNPN and CDR2 is SVGIG in the germline V gene (reference sequence). V was clipped by 3 bases and J by 5 bases; unmatched bases: 12. The CDR3 DNA reads TGTGCCTGGAGCCCTGACAGGGGAGGCAAACACGAGCAGTACGTC. Translation gives CAWSPDRGGKHEQYV.

This chain links TRBV28 with TRBJ1-1, with TRBD1 identical over 7 bases. This CDR3 region has 16 residues. V lost 7 bases to trimming and J lost 3 bases; unmatched junction nucleotides: 14. Per germline, CDR1 MDHEN and CDR2 SYDVKM. The CDR3 reads CASTLRRRDSYTEAFF. CDR3 coding DNA: TGTGCCAGCACCTTAAGGCGACGGGACAGCTACACTGAAGCTTTCTTT.

The chain employs TRBV11-1 and TRBJ2-7, with D possibly TRBD1 on 5 matching bases. Trimming pared 0 bases from V and 4 bases from J, leaving 13 bases between. The germline gives CDR1 SGHAT, CDR2 FQDESV (reference sequence). This CDR3 comprises 15 residues. The CDR3 nucleotides read TGTGCCAGCAGCTTAGCGCCGTCAGGGAAGTACGAGCAGTACTTC. Translated, it gives CASSLAPSGKYEQYF. The full variable domain, in which reference TRBV11-1 and TRBJ2-7 provide the parts outside the CDR3, is EAEVAQSPRYKITEKSQAVAFWCDPISGHATLYWYRQILGQGPELLVQFQDESVVDDSQLPKDRFSAERLKGVDSTLKIQPAELGDSAMYLCASSLAPSGKYEQYFGPGTRLTVT.

CDR3 in amino acids: CASNTQGRGSSPLHF. Here the CDR3 DNA reads TGTGCCAGCAATACACAGGGGCGCGGGTCTTCACCCCTCCACTTT. The chain combines TRBV2 with TRBJ1-6; 7 nucleotides agree with TRBD1. Trimming at V came to 7 bases and at J to 9 bases, leaving 12 bases not matched to a gene. This CDR3 has 15 residues. Germline V CDR1 and CDR2: SNHLY, FYNNEI.

J is TRBJ1-2 and V is TRBV7-2; 9 nucleotides match TRBD1. Germline-derived CDR1 and CDR2 are SGHTA and FQGNSA. V lost 6 bases to trimming and J lost 6 bases; unmatched junction nucleotides: 5. The CDR3 is 13 residues long. For the CDR3, the DNA is TGTGCCAGCAGACCACAGGGGGCTAATGGCTACACCTTC. This encodes CASRPQGANGYTF.